These 19 T cell receptor beta chains were sequenced from one sample in a study of blood T cells in healthy people across ages. Alongside a J-beta primer mix, a sample-barcoded 5' primer served in a second PCR lasting roughly 7 to 11 cycles. TCRdb called the 5' RACE reads again in MiXCR, with one record for every CDR3 protein. The top ten clones hold more than 4% of a sample with around 1,600,000 distinct CDR3 sequences, 35% to 45% of them seen once. The sequenced sample was blood. These receptors all come from a woman aged 18-29 years in good health.

There are a few counts of this clonotype. The gene calls are TRBV12-3 or TRBV12-4 and TRBJ1-5; D perhaps matches TRBD1 (5 bases). The CDR3 extends over 16 amino acids. Deletions cut 6 bases from V and 1 base from J, with 16 bases between. For the CDR3, the DNA is TGTGCCAGCAGCCTGCCCAGGGCGTGGAGCAATCAGCCCCAGCATTTT. Encoded protein: CASSLPRAWSNQPQHF.

This clonotype was observed a few times. The CDR3, as DNA: TGTGCCAGCAGCCACCAACATCACCGGGACAGGGGCTACAATGAGCAGTTCTTC. Protein: CASSHQHHRDRGYNEQFF. This chain links TRBV3-1 with TRBJ2-1; TRBD1 agrees at 10 bases. Germline lookup yields CDR1 LGHDT and CDR2 YNNKEL (reference sequence). CDR3 length equals 18 residues. V was clipped by 3 bases and J by 3 bases; unmatched bases: 11.

The chain has TRBV28 and TRBJ1-1; no clear D gene. V shed 7 bases and J shed 5 bases, with 8 bases lying between them. CDR1 and CDR2 (germline): MDHEN, SYDVKM. The CDR3 is made up of 11 amino acids. The CDR3 sequence: CASTSWTEAFF. For the CDR3, the DNA is TGTGCCAGCACTTCGTGGACTGAAGCTTTCTTT.

The chain uses TRBV7-9 and TRBJ2-1; 8 bases are a match to TRBD1. The V gene end was trimmed by 4 bases and the J gene end by 4 bases; junction bases not matched to a gene: 9. Germline CDR1 SEHNR, CDR2 FQNEAQ (reference sequence). The CDR3 totals 16 residues. The CDR3 sequence is CASSSTGQGRYNEQFF. CDR3 nucleotides: TGTGCCAGCAGCTCCACCGGACAGGGACGATACAATGAGCAGTTCTTC. The full variable domain, its missing parts supplied by reference TRBV7-9 and TRBJ2-1, is DTGVSQNPRHKITKRGQNVTFRCDPISEHNRLYWYRQTLGQGPEFLTYFQNEAQLEKSRLLSDRFSAERPKGSFSTLEIQRTEQGDSAMYLCASSSTGQGRYNEQFFGPGTRLTVL.

This sequence joins TRBV29-1 and TRBJ1-4; TRBD1 matches 10 bases. The CDR3 has 13 residues. The junction had 6 bases not matched to a gene; V was cut back by 7 bases and J by 7 bases. CDR1 and CDR2 from the germline V gene are SQVTM and ANQGSEA. The CDR3 here is CSGLTGGGEKLFF. CDR3 bases: TGCAGCGGTTTGACAGGGGGCGGTGAAAAACTGTTTTTT.

The J gene is TRBJ2-1, the V gene TRBV29-1; TRBD1 aligns across 7 bases. The CDR3 has 15 residues. Germline CDR1 is SQVTM and CDR2 is ANQGSEA. Trimming took 5 bases from V and 2 from J; bases not matched to a gene: 9. CDR3 residues: CSVIGGWSAYNEQFF. Written as DNA, the CDR3 is TGCAGCGTTATAGGGGGCTGGAGCGCCTACAATGAGCAGTTCTTC.

The V call is TRBV6-6, the J call TRBJ2-7, with 7 bases identical to TRBD1. The germline V gene encodes CDR1 MNHNY and CDR2 SVGAGI (reference sequence). J was trimmed by 3 bases and V by 0 bases; bases with no gene match: 2. CDR3 length: 14 residues. The CDR3 bases are TGTGCCAGCAGTTACTCTACAGGGGTCTACGAGCAGTACTTC. Translating gives CASSYSTGVYEQYF.

This clonotype turned up a few times. The V gene is TRBV5-1, the J gene TRBJ2-5; TRBD1 aligns across 10 bases. The end of the DNA fits TRBJ2-7 better, so the J call may be wrong. Germline assignment: CDR1 SGHRS and CDR2 YFSETQ. The CDR3 length is 14 residues. The chain's CDR3 is CASNPGQGYYEQYF. The CDR3 coding sequence is TGCGCCAGCAATCCGGGACAGGGGTACTACGAGCAGTACTTC.

At least ten counts were recorded for this clonotype. The chain recombines TRBV29-1 with TRBJ2-1; D ambiguous. The V end lost 4 bases, the J end lost 8 bases, and 9 bases lay between the germline ends. The CDR3 totals 11 residues. In germline, CDR1 is SQVTM, CDR2 ANQGSEA. The DNA for the CDR3 is TGCAGCGTTGTGGCAGGCCATGAGCAGTTCTTC. It yields the protein CSVVAGHEQFF.

The chain joins TRBV25-1 to TRBJ1-2, with 8 bases lining up with TRBD1. Germline values: CDR1 MGHDK, CDR2 SYGVNS. The CDR3 spans 13 residues. After removal of 5 bases from V and 8 bases from J, the junction contained 7 bases not matched to a gene. The CDR3 is CASSQTGAKGYTF. The CDR3 nucleotides are TGTGCCAGCAGTCAGACAGGGGCGAAGGGCTACACCTTC.

V and J are TRBV6-2 or TRBV6-3 and TRBJ2-3; a weak D match, TRBD1 (7 bases). The CDR3 sequence is 16 residues long. The V end was cut by 6 bases, the J end by 1 base, with 17 bases between. Germline loops: CDR1 MNHEY, CDR2 SVGEGT. The CDR3: CASRIRQGGRTDTQYF. The CDR3 bases are TGTGCCAGCAGGATCAGGCAGGGGGGTCGCACAGATACGCAGTATTTT.

The chain couples TRBV12-3 or TRBV12-4 to TRBJ1-3; D may be TRBD1 (5 bases). With 3 bases removed from V and 2 bases from J, the gap between germline ends came to 11 bases. The CDR3 spans 15 residues. The CDR3 DNA follows: TGTGCCAGCAGTTTTGGGGGACTGGCTGGAAACACCATATATTTT. Translating it yields CASSFGGLAGNTIYF.

V is TRBV5-1 and J is TRBJ1-3, with a tentative D call TRBD1 (5 bases). This CDR3 contains 15 residues. Germline-derived CDR1 and CDR2 are SGHRS and YFSETQ. Trimming left V 4 bases short and J 0 bases short, with 11 bases between. This CDR3 reads CASSPVQGSGNTIYF. CDR3 bases: TGCGCCAGCAGCCCCGTCCAGGGCTCTGGAAACACCATATATTTT.

About this clonotype: One end of the junction is discordant with germline, which a read error may explain. The chain links TRBV3-1 to TRBJ2-3; 8 positions agree with TRBD2. The CDR3 length is 15 residues. Germline V CDR1 and CDR2: LGHDT, YNNKEL (reference sequence). The CDR3 region is CASSQGLASTDTQYF. CDR3 nucleotides: TGCGCCAGCAGCCAAGGACTAGCCAGCACAGATACGCAGTATTTT.

The chain joins TRBV20-1 to TRBJ1-5, with D perhaps TRBD1 (6 bases). CDR1 DFQATT and CDR2 SNEGSKA come from the germline V gene (reference sequence). This CDR3 contains 14 residues. V was trimmed by 0 bases and J by 6 bases, leaving 12 bases between them. The CDR3 DNA reads TGCAGTGCTAGAGATCACAGGGCATCTCAGCCCCAGCATTTT. Translated: CSARDHRASQPQHF.

This clonotype has more than one count but fewer than ten. V and J are TRBV4-3 and TRBJ2-3, with TRBD1 matching over 8 bases. V shed 0 bases and J 0 bases; nucleotides not matched to a gene: 2. The CDR3 has 16 residues. Germline CDR1 and CDR2: LGHNA and YSLEER. CDR3 coding DNA: TGCGCCAGCAGCCAAGAGTGGACAGGGAGCACAGATACGCAGTATTTT. Protein sequence: CASSQEWTGSTDTQYF.

This clonotype was found a few times. This CDR3 is CASSLYWQNSNQPQHF. CDR3 coding DNA: TGTGCCAGCAGTTTATATTGGCAGAATAGCAATCAGCCCCAGCATTTT. The chain combines TRBV27 with TRBJ1-5; D gene unclear. Germline CDR1 reads MNHEY; CDR2 reads SMNVEV (reference sequence). The CDR3 sequence is 16 residues long. V lost 1 base, J lost 0 bases, and 10 bases lay in between.

CDR3 residues: CASSSERGAYNEQFF. CDR3 nucleotides: TGTGCCAGCAGCTCCGAGCGGGGCGCCTACAATGAGCAGTTCTTC. J is TRBJ2-1 and V is TRBV7-2, with 7 positions matching TRBD2. This CDR3 has 15 residues. Germline values: CDR1 SGHTA, CDR2 FQGNSA. V shed 4 bases, J shed 2 bases, and the junction held 5 bases outside the gene matches.

J is TRBJ1-1 and V is TRBV4-1; no reliable D call. The CDR3 has 14 residues. The V gene's germline CDR1 is MGHRA and CDR2 YSYEKL. V shed 3 bases and J shed 1 base, with 9 bases lying between them. CDR3 DNA: TGCGCCAGCAGCCAGACCAGTGGGAACACTGAAGCTTTCTTT. Its translation is CASSQTSGNTEAFF.